This T cell receptor beta chain was captured in a study of T cell responses to AZD1222 COVID-19 vaccine. Study-wide results and caveats: Variant regions that are unmutated are reportedly the target of nearly half of spike-specific TCRs. The peak T cell response came first, and repertoires were sampled only after it.

Assay: immunoSEQ multiplex PCR; the TCRdb copy retains only in-frame clones and omits some. The repertoire holds 75,000 to 100,000 clones, with 90% as singletons. Comment on this clone: Its antigen remains unknown.

Germline CDR1 KGHSH, CDR2 LQKENI. With V trimmed by 3 bases and J by 5 bases, 6 bases remained unmatched. The CDR3 has 15 residues. The origin of this receptor is an adult in good health. V usage is TRBV18 and J usage is TRBJ2-5; 10 nucleotides agree with TRBD2. Sequenced material: peripheral blood, taken on day 0 of AZD1222 vaccination. CDR3 bases: TGTGCCAGCTCACCCAGCGGGAGGGAAAGGGAGACCCAGTACTTC. It codes for CASSPSGRERETQYF.